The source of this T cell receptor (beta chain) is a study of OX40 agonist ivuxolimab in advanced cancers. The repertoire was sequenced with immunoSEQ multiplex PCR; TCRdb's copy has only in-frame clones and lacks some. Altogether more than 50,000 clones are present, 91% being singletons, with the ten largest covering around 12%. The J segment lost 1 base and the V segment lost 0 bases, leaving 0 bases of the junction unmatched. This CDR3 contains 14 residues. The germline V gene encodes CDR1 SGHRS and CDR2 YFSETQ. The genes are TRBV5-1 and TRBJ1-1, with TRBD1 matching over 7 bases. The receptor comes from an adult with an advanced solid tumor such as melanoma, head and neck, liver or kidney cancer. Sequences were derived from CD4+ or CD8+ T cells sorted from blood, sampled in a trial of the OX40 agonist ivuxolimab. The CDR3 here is CASSLDRGNTEAFF. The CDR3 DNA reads TGCGCCAGCAGCTTGGACAGGGGGAACACTGAAGCTTTCTTT.